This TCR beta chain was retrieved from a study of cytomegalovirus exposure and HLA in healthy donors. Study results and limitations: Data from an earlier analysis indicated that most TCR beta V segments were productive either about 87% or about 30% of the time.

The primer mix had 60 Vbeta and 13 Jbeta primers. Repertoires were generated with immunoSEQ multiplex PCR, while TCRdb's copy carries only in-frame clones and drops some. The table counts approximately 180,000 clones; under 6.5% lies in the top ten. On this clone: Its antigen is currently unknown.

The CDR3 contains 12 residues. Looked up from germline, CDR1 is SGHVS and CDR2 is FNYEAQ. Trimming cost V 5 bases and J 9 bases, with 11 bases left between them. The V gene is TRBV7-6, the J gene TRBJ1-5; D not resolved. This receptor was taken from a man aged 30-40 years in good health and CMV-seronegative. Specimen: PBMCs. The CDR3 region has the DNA TGTGCCAGCAGCGGGCGGGGTGCGCCCCAGCATTTT. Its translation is CASSGRGAPQHF. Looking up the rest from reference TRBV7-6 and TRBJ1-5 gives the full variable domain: GAGVSQSPRYKVTKRGQDVALRCDPISGHVSLYWYRQALGQGPEFLTYFNYEAQQDKSGLPNDRFSAERPEGSISTLTIQRTEQRDSAMYRCASSGRGAPQHFGDGTRLSIL.